Listed below are T cell receptor beta chains from one sample, sequenced in a study of beta chain features in type 1 diabetes. Assay used: immunoSEQ multiplex PCR; TCRdb lists only in-frame clones, some missing. The table lists about 700,000 clones, under 15% of them singletons. The sample taken for sequencing was naive CD4+ T cells from blood. The source of these receptors is a man younger than 30 with type 1 diabetes. Both conserved end residues are part of each CDR3. The D gene is left open where the match is weak. Part of the rows lack a size; the others show once, few, many or a class for expanded clones.

cdr3_nt: TGCGCCAGCAGCCAAGTCGACAGGGTTGATGAAAAACTGTTTTTT; cdr3_aa: CASSQVDRVDEKLFF; d_call: TRBD1; clone_size: few; j_call: TRBJ1-4; v_call: TRBV4-1
cdr3_nt: TGTGCCAGCAGCAACAGACAGGGGGCAAGGAATGAGCAGTTCTTC; cdr3_aa: CASSNRQGARNEQFF; d_call: TRBD1; clone_size: few; j_call: TRBJ2-1; v_call: TRBV28
cdr3_nt: TGTGCCAGCTCTACAGGGCTCTATGGCTACACCTTC; cdr3_aa: CASSTGLYGYTF; d_call: NA; clone_size: NA; j_call: TRBJ1-2; v_call: TRBV18
cdr3_nt: TGTGCCAGCAGCTCGCTAGCGGGGGGCCAAAACGAGCAGTTCTTC; cdr3_aa: CASSSLAGGQNEQFF; d_call: TRBD2; clone_size: few; j_call: TRBJ2-1; v_call: TRBV7-3
cdr3_nt: TGTGCCAGCTCGCCTGGACAGAACTATGGCTACACCTTC; cdr3_aa: CASSPGQNYGYTF; d_call: NA; clone_size: NA; j_call: TRBJ1-2; v_call: TRBV18
cdr3_nt: TGTGCCAGCAGGCCCACCCTCTCCGGGGAGCTGTTTTTT; cdr3_aa: CASRPTLSGELFF; d_call: NA; clone_size: few; j_call: TRBJ2-2; v_call: TRBV7-3
cdr3_nt: TGCGCCAGCAGCCACCCCGCTAAGATCTCTGGAAACACCATATATTTT; cdr3_aa: CASSHPAKISGNTIYF; d_call: NA; clone_size: NA; j_call: TRBJ1-3; v_call: TRBV4-1
cdr3_nt: TGTGCCAACCCATCCTACAATGAGCAGTTCTTC; cdr3_aa: CANPSYNEQFF; d_call: NA; clone_size: few; j_call: TRBJ2-1; v_call: TRBV19
cdr3_nt: TGTGCCAGCAGCAGGGACGGAAACACCATATATTTT; cdr3_aa: CASSRDGNTIYF; d_call: NA; clone_size: few; j_call: TRBJ1-3; v_call: TRBV5-4
cdr3_nt: TGTGCCAGCAGCCTCCAGGGACAGGGGGACTACTATGGCTACACCTTC; cdr3_aa: CASSLQGQGDYYGYTF; d_call: TRBD1; clone_size: few; j_call: TRBJ1-2; v_call: TRBV25-1
cdr3_nt: TGTGCCAGCAGTGAAGGGCAGGGCGGTTGGGAAAAACTGTTTTTT; cdr3_aa: CASSEGQGGWEKLFF; d_call: NA; clone_size: NA; j_call: TRBJ1-4; v_call: TRBV6-1
cdr3_nt: TGTGCCACCAGCACGGTCCGTAGCGGGGAGCAGTTCTTC; cdr3_aa: CATSTVRSGEQFF; d_call: TRBD2; clone_size: NA; j_call: TRBJ2-1; v_call: TRBV15
cdr3_nt: TGTGCCAGTAACAGGGGCAGCAATCAGCCCCAGCATTTT; cdr3_aa: CASNRGSNQPQHF; d_call: TRBD1; clone_size: few; j_call: TRBJ1-5; v_call: TRBV19
cdr3_nt: TGTGCCAGCACCCCAGGGTGGCCTGAAGCTTTCTTT; cdr3_aa: CASTPGWPEAFF; d_call: NA; clone_size: few; j_call: TRBJ1-1; v_call: TRBV28
cdr3_nt: TGTGCCAGCAGCCTGGACAGCTCTGGGGCCAACGTCCTGACTTTC; cdr3_aa: CASSLDSSGANVLTF; d_call: NA; clone_size: few; j_call: TRBJ2-6; v_call: TRBV7-8
cdr3_nt: TGCGCCAGCAGCTTGGCCCATGAGGAGGGGTACTACGAGCAGTACTTC; cdr3_aa: CASSLAHEEGYYEQYF; d_call: NA; clone_size: NA; j_call: TRBJ2-7; v_call: TRBV5-1
cdr3_nt: TGTGCCAGCAGCTTAGATCAGGGGTCGACTGAAGCTTTCTTT; cdr3_aa: CASSLDQGSTEAFF; d_call: NA; clone_size: NA; j_call: TRBJ1-1; v_call: TRBV11-2
cdr3_nt: TGTGCCAGCAGCTTAGTGGGTGGGACAGGGGCAGGGCAGCCCCAGCATTTT; cdr3_aa: CASSLVGGTGAGQPQHF; d_call: TRBD1; clone_size: few; j_call: TRBJ1-5; v_call: TRBV7-6
cdr3_nt: TGTGCCTGGAGTGTTGACAGGGGGAACACTGAAGCTTTCTTT; cdr3_aa: CAWSVDRGNTEAFF; d_call: TRBD1; clone_size: NA; j_call: TRBJ1-1; v_call: TRBV30
cdr3_nt: TGTGCCTGGAGCCCAGAGGGTTTGACGGGGACCCAGTACTTC; cdr3_aa: CAWSPEGLTGTQYF; d_call: NA; clone_size: few; j_call: TRBJ2-5; v_call: TRBV30
cdr3_nt: TGCGCCAGCAGCTTGGGCAGAGGTGACGCTGAAGCTTTCTTT; cdr3_aa: CASSLGRGDAEAFF; d_call: NA; clone_size: few; j_call: TRBJ1-1; v_call: TRBV5-1
cdr3_nt: TGTGCAAGTCGCTTAGTAGCCCCCACGGACAGACCGTCCTACGAGCAGTACTTC; cdr3_aa: CASRLVAPTDRPSYEQYF; d_call: NA; clone_size: few; j_call: TRBJ2-7; v_call: TRBV12-2
cdr3_nt: TGTGCCAGCAGTTACTCGCAGGTCACTGAAGCTTTCTTT; cdr3_aa: CASSYSQVTEAFF; d_call: NA; clone_size: NA; j_call: TRBJ1-1; v_call: TRBV6-5
cdr3_nt: TGTGCCAGCAGGGCGGGCGTTCCCTACAATGAGCAGTTCTTC; cdr3_aa: CASRAGVPYNEQFF; d_call: NA; clone_size: many; j_call: TRBJ2-1; v_call: TRBV14
cdr3_nt: TGTGCCAGCAGCGTAGACGAAGGGTATTCCTACGAGCAGTACTTC; cdr3_aa: CASSVDEGYSYEQYF; d_call: NA; clone_size: NA; j_call: TRBJ2-7; v_call: TRBV9
cdr3_nt: TGTGCCAGCAAGACTAGCGGGGGGTCCCAAGAGACCCAGTACTTC; cdr3_aa: CASKTSGGSQETQYF; d_call: TRBD2; clone_size: few; j_call: TRBJ2-5; v_call: TRBV28
cdr3_nt: TGTGCCAGCAGCCCGGGCGGTACGAACACCGGGGAGCTGTTTTTT; cdr3_aa: CASSPGGTNTGELFF; d_call: NA; clone_size: few; j_call: TRBJ2-2; v_call: TRBV7-8
cdr3_nt: TGTGCCAGCAGCTCCCGGACAGCTGGCCCAGATACGCAGTATTTT; cdr3_aa: CASSSRTAGPDTQYF; d_call: NA; clone_size: few; j_call: TRBJ2-3; v_call: TRBV7-2
cdr3_nt: TGTGCCTGGAGTCTTCTAGAGGATACGCAGTATTTT; cdr3_aa: CAWSLLEDTQYF; d_call: NA; clone_size: NA; j_call: TRBJ2-3; v_call: TRBV30
cdr3_nt: TGTGCCAGCAGCTTAGAACAGGCTGTGCCTGAAGCTTTCTTT; cdr3_aa: CASSLEQAVPEAFF; d_call: NA; clone_size: NA; j_call: TRBJ1-1; v_call: TRBV7-9
cdr3_nt: TGTGCCAGTAGCGGACAGGGAAGCAATCAGCCCCAGCATTTT; cdr3_aa: CASSGQGSNQPQHF; d_call: TRBD1; clone_size: few; j_call: TRBJ1-5; v_call: TRBV19
cdr3_nt: TGTGCCAGCTCACCAGGCTCCCAGGGGCTCGGAGCGGATGAGCAGTTCTTC; cdr3_aa: CASSPGSQGLGADEQFF; d_call: NA; clone_size: few; j_call: TRBJ2-1; v_call: TRBV18
cdr3_nt: TGTGCCAGCTCACCGGAACTTTACGAGCAGTACTTC; cdr3_aa: CASSPELYEQYF; d_call: NA; clone_size: few; j_call: TRBJ2-7; v_call: TRBV18
cdr3_nt: TGTGCCTCAGTGACCATCTCTGGAAACACCATATATTTT; cdr3_aa: CASVTISGNTIYF; d_call: NA; clone_size: NA; j_call: TRBJ1-3; v_call: TRBV30
cdr3_nt: TGTGCCAGTAGTAACAGGGATCGCGACACTGAAGCTTTCTTT; cdr3_aa: CASSNRDRDTEAFF; d_call: NA; clone_size: NA; j_call: TRBJ1-1; v_call: TRBV19
cdr3_nt: TGTGCCAGCAGCGTAGCTCCCATGGTAGGCTCCTACGAGCAGTACTTC; cdr3_aa: CASSVAPMVGSYEQYF; d_call: NA; clone_size: few; j_call: TRBJ2-7; v_call: TRBV9
cdr3_nt: TGCAGCGTGGTAGTCGGATGGAACTCTGGGGCCAACGTCCTGACTTTC; cdr3_aa: CSVVVGWNSGANVLTF; d_call: NA; clone_size: NA; j_call: TRBJ2-6; v_call: TRBV29-1
cdr3_nt: TGTGCCAGCAGCTCCCGGACAGAAACCTACGAGCAGTACTTC; cdr3_aa: CASSSRTETYEQYF; d_call: NA; clone_size: NA; j_call: TRBJ2-7; v_call: TRBV9
cdr3_nt: TGCAGCGTGGACAGGGGGCTAGGGAATGAGCAGTTCTTC; cdr3_aa: CSVDRGLGNEQFF; d_call: TRBD1; clone_size: NA; j_call: TRBJ2-1; v_call: TRBV29-1
cdr3_nt: TGTGCCAGCAGCGTAGCGCCAGCGGGGGACGAGCAGTACTTC; cdr3_aa: CASSVAPAGDEQYF; d_call: TRBD2; clone_size: NA; j_call: TRBJ2-7; v_call: TRBV9
cdr3_nt: TGTGCCAGCAGTCCTCTAGGGGCGCGATACTATGGCTACACCTTC; cdr3_aa: CASSPLGARYYGYTF; d_call: NA; clone_size: NA; j_call: TRBJ1-2; v_call: TRBV28
cdr3_nt: TGCGCCAGCAGCTTGTCCGGACAGGGGGCGGCTGGAAACACCATATATTTT; cdr3_aa: CASSLSGQGAAGNTIYF; d_call: TRBD1; clone_size: NA; j_call: TRBJ1-3; v_call: TRBV4-1
cdr3_nt: TGCAGCGTTGGCACGCCCGGGGCGGGAAGTGAAGCTTTCTTT; cdr3_aa: CSVGTPGAGSEAFF; d_call: NA; clone_size: few; j_call: TRBJ1-1; v_call: TRBV29-1
cdr3_nt: TGCGCCAGCAGCCTACGGACAGGGTTGAGCTCCTACGAGCAGTACTTC; cdr3_aa: CASSLRTGLSSYEQYF; d_call: TRBD1; clone_size: NA; j_call: TRBJ2-7; v_call: TRBV5-1
cdr3_nt: TGTGCCAGCAGAGGGACAGCCGCGAACACCGGGGAGCTGTTTTTT; cdr3_aa: CASRGTAANTGELFF; d_call: TRBD1; clone_size: NA; j_call: TRBJ2-2; v_call: TRBV2
cdr3_nt: TGTGCCAGCAGCTTAAACGGCGGGGTGGAACAAGAGACCCAGTACTTC; cdr3_aa: CASSLNGGVEQETQYF; d_call: NA; clone_size: NA; j_call: TRBJ2-5; v_call: TRBV7-2
cdr3_nt: TGTGCCAGCTCACCCAGACCACTCTCTGGGGCCAACGTCCTGACTTTC; cdr3_aa: CASSPRPLSGANVLTF; d_call: NA; clone_size: NA; j_call: TRBJ2-6; v_call: TRBV18
cdr3_nt: TGCAGCGTGAGGGACACTGAAGCTTTCTTT; cdr3_aa: CSVRDTEAFF; d_call: NA; clone_size: few; j_call: TRBJ1-1; v_call: TRBV29-1
cdr3_nt: TGTGCCACCAGCAGAGATCCTTCGGATTCACCCCTCCACTTT; cdr3_aa: CATSRDPSDSPLHF; d_call: NA; clone_size: few; j_call: TRBJ1-6; v_call: TRBV15
cdr3_nt: TGCAGCGTTGTAAGGGAGACCCAGTACTTC; cdr3_aa: CSVVRETQYF; d_call: NA; clone_size: few; j_call: TRBJ2-5; v_call: TRBV29-1
cdr3_nt: TGCGCCAGCAGCCAAGAAAGTGCTAGTCAAGAGACCCAGTACTTC; cdr3_aa: CASSQESASQETQYF; d_call: NA; clone_size: NA; j_call: TRBJ2-5; v_call: TRBV4-1
cdr3_nt: TGTGCCAGCAGTCCCCCACAGTCCTACGAGCAGTACTTC; cdr3_aa: CASSPPQSYEQYF; d_call: NA; clone_size: NA; j_call: TRBJ2-7; v_call: TRBV27
cdr3_nt: TGTGCCTGGAGTTCCCAAGGGACCTTCCCGGAGAGATACTATGGCTACACCTTC; cdr3_aa: CAWSSQGTFPERYYGYTF; d_call: NA; clone_size: NA; j_call: TRBJ1-2; v_call: TRBV30
cdr3_nt: TGTGCCAGCAGCTTTGGGCGGGACAGGGTTGACACTGAAGCTTTCTTT; cdr3_aa: CASSFGRDRVDTEAFF; d_call: TRBD1; clone_size: few; j_call: TRBJ1-1; v_call: TRBV7-2